The 5 T cell receptor beta chains listed next were all sequenced from one sample in a study of blood T cell repertoires in COVID-19. Sequenced by immunoSEQ multiplex PCR; TCRdb stores in-frame clones only, minus some. Of roughly 500,000 clones in the sample, roughly 88% were seen once. The material sequenced was PBMCs or T cells enriched from blood (not recorded which). The receptors come from a woman aged 40 to 50 who had recovered from COVID-19.

This clone was seen more than once but under ten times. The rearrangement links TRBV4-3 to TRBJ2-3, with D uncertain. The CDR3 has 14 residues. CDR1 is LGHNA, CDR2 YSLEER, per germline. Trimming pared 0 bases from V and 3 bases from J, leaving 7 bases between. The CDR3 bases are TGCGCCAGCAGCCAAGACGTACGGACAGATACGCAGTATTTT. Protein product: CASSQDVRTDTQYF.

The chain links TRBV27 to TRBJ1-1; 8 bases line up with TRBD1. The CDR3 runs 15 residues. The V and J ends lost 4 bases and 10 bases, in that order; junction bases with no gene match: 14. From germline, CDR1 is MNHEY and CDR2 SMNVEV (reference sequence). The CDR3 DNA reads as TGTGCCAGCAGTTCCCATCAATCAGGGGGCCCGGTAGCTTTCTTT. As protein: CASSSHQSGGPVAFF.

This clone was observed a single time. The chain couples TRBV5-4 to TRBJ2-7; D might be TRBD2 (5 bases). Germline V gene sequence: CDR1 SGHNT, CDR2 YYREEE (reference sequence). CDR3 size: 13 residues. Trimming left V 0 bases short and J 5 bases short, with 9 bases between. The CDR3 spells CASSLGGLDEQYF. As DNA, the CDR3 is TGTGCCAGCAGCTTGGGAGGACTGGACGAGCAGTACTTC.

The chain carries TRBV23-1 and TRBJ2-7; tentatively, D is TRBD2 (5 bases). TRBV23-1 is identified as an open reading frame with a role that is uncertain. Deletions cut 4 bases from V and 0 bases from J, with 22 bases between. This CDR3 is built from 18 residues. The CDR3 DNA reads as TGCGCCAGCAGTCTAAGAGTGGTCGGGAAGAGTAACTCCTACGAGCAGTACTTC. Protein product: CASSLRVVGKSNSYEQYF.

This clone was seen only a few times. The rearrangement links TRBV6-2 or TRBV6-3 to TRBJ2-7; the match to TRBD2 covers 8 bases. CDR3 length equals 15 residues. Germline assignment: CDR1 MNHEY and CDR2 SVGEGT. Trimming cost V 2 bases and J 2 bases; bases outside gene matches: 5. In DNA, the CDR3 is TGTGCCAGCAGTTACGAGTTAGCGGGGCCCTACGAGCAGTACTTC. It encodes CASSYELAGPYEQYF.